This T cell receptor beta chain derives from a study of vaccination and CD4 T cells after COVID-19. Noted treatment: 10-day PBMC culture with coronavirus spike peptide pools or control peptides (ViraFEST assay). It was before the COVID-19 pandemic (2011-2018) that the unexposed donor's CD4+ T cells were collected. The ends were cut back, 5 bases at V and 0 bases at J, with 17 bases in the middle. This CDR3 spans 17 amino acids. This clonotype has a handful of counts. Its antigen is undetermined. The Oncomine TCR Beta short-read assay was applied to DNA of cultured CD4+ T cells. TCRdb used MiXCR to reprocess the PCR reads, holding one entry per CDR3 protein. The repertoire has about 7,200 distinct CDR3 sequences, around 31% of them found once; the top ten carry 25% to 30%.

The sample taken for sequencing was CD4+ T cells from blood, cultured in vitro. The origin of this receptor is a human donor in good health. This chain joins TRBV12-3 or TRBV12-4 and TRBJ2-4; possibly TRBD1 for D (6 bases). The CDR3 loop reads CASSETGDYLAKNIQYF. The CDR3 nucleotides read TGTGCCAGCAGTGAGACAGGAGACTACCTAGCCAAAAACATTCAGTACTTC.